One and the same sample provided the 8 T cell receptor beta chains below, sequenced in a study of blood T cells in healthy people across ages. Alongside a J-beta primer mix, a sample-barcoded 5' primer served in a second PCR lasting about 6 to 11 cycles. TCRdb reprocessed the 5' RACE reads with MiXCR, giving one entry per CDR3 protein. The sample comprises about 1.4 million distinct CDR3 sequences, 59% of which are singletons, and about 6.7% rests with the top ten. The source material was blood. The receptors were gathered from a man younger than 35 in good health.

J is TRBJ1-1 and V is TRBV10-2; TRBD1 is a possible D gene (5 bases). The CDR3 extends over 15 amino acids. V gave up 0 bases and J gave up 4 bases, with 12 bases separating them. Germline assignment: CDR1 WSHSY and CDR2 SAAADI. This CDR3 reads CASSESGRESTEAFF. DNA for the CDR3: TGCGCCAGCAGTGAGTCAGGCAGGGAGAGCACTGAAGCTTTCTTT.

The J gene is TRBJ2-1, the V gene TRBV29-1; D is perhaps TRBD2 (6 bases). The CDR3 runs to 10 residues. Trimming removed 6 bases at V and 10 bases at J, with 10 bases between. The germline V gene encodes CDR1 SQVTM and CDR2 ANQGSEA. CDR3 in amino acids: CSVGAGEQFF. The CDR3 coding sequence is TGCAGCGTAGGGGCGGGGGAGCAGTTCTTC.

V is TRBV29-1 and J is TRBJ1-2; D is undetermined. The CDR3 totals 16 residues. V was cut by 0 bases and J by 4 bases, with 18 bases left in between. Germline V gene sequence: CDR1 SQVTM, CDR2 ANQGSEA. The chain's CDR3 is CSVEDPERWRGYGYTF. The CDR3 DNA follows: TGCAGCGTTGAAGATCCCGAAAGATGGCGGGGCTATGGCTACACCTTC.

J is TRBJ1-2 and V is TRBV7-9, with 10 bases lining up with TRBD1. With 5 bases clipped from V and 9 bases from J, the junction kept 15 bases outside the gene matches. The CDR3 length is 16 residues. CDR1 and CDR2 from the germline V gene are SEHNR and FQNEAQ (reference sequence). Here the CDR3 reads CASSLAPGGTGVRYTF. The CDR3 bases are TGTGCCAGCAGCCTTGCCCCTGGGGGGACAGGGGTTCGCTACACCTTC.

The chain combines TRBV6-6 with TRBJ1-2; D is uncertain. Trimming removed 2 bases at V and 6 bases at J, with 10 bases between. Germline-derived CDR1 and CDR2 are MNHNY and SVGAGI (reference sequence). The CDR3 runs 13 residues. The CDR3 sequence is CASSYPEENGYTF. The DNA of the CDR3 is TGTGCCAGCAGTTACCCCGAGGAGAATGGCTACACCTTC.

This clonotype has a handful of counts. CDR3 nucleotides: TGTGCCAGCAGCCAAGTTGGATCAGAGCAGTTCTTC. Translation: CASSQVGSEQFF. The J gene is TRBJ2-1, the V gene TRBV4-2; D is uncertain. CDR1 and CDR2 (germline): LGHNA, YNFKEQ. Deletions cut 1 base from V and 10 bases from J, with 8 bases between. The CDR3 contains 12 residues.

This clonotype turned up a few times. J is TRBJ2-5 and V is TRBV11-1, with D possibly TRBD1 on 6 matching bases. CDR3 length equals 17 residues. From germline, CDR1 is SGHAT and CDR2 FQDESV (reference sequence). Trimming took 0 bases from V and 2 from J, leaving 16 bases between them. The CDR3 loop reads CASSLAGYRVRQETQYF. CDR3 DNA: TGTGCCAGCAGCTTAGCCGGATACAGGGTACGGCAAGAGACCCAGTACTTC.

This rearrangement joins TRBV5-1 to TRBJ2-1; tentative D call: TRBD2 (6 bases). Trimming pared 0 bases from V and 4 bases from J, leaving 11 bases between. Germline V gene lookup returns CDR1 SGHRS and CDR2 YFSETQ. This CDR3 is built from 15 residues. The CDR3 region is CASSLAASAYNEQFF. DNA of the CDR3: TGCGCCAGCAGCTTGGCCGCTAGCGCGTACAATGAGCAGTTCTTC.